The rows below give T cell receptor beta chains drawn from one sample of a study of patients and donors after allogeneic stem cell transplantation. MiXCR, applied by TCRdb to the RT-PCR reads, yields one record per CDR3 protein. The top ten hold 60% to 75% of the sample, which has tens of thousands of distinct CDR3 sequences, around 49% seen once. The sample consisted of blood, either unsorted or a sorted T cell fraction (not recorded which). These receptors were collected from a human donor who was either an allogeneic HSCT recipient or a stem cell or donor lymphocyte infusion donor (not recorded which). It is not recorded whose cells these are; they may come from a transplant donor. Each CDR3 is given with its conserved first and last residue. A D gene is named only where the DNA matches it firmly. For some rows the clone size is stated as once, few or many, or as a class when expanded; others skip it.

J,size,D,V,CDR3,DNA
TRBJ1-5,NA,NA,TRBV6-2/TRBV6-3,CASSYGTSSVQPQHF,TGTGCCAGCAGTTACGGGACCTCGTCCGTACAGCCCCAGCATTTT
TRBJ1-3,NA,NA,TRBV20-1,CSARDHSSGNTIYF,TGCAGTGCTAGAGATCACAGCTCTGGAAACACCATATATTTT
TRBJ2-2,few,NA,TRBV9,CASSVVMGAGELFF,TGTGCCAGCAGCGTAGTGATGGGCGCCGGGGAGCTGTTTTTT
TRBJ1-1,few,NA,TRBV29-1,CSVHYSPGRPMGTEAFF,TGCAGCGTCCACTATTCTCCGGGACGTCCGATGGGCACTGAAGCTTTCTTT
TRBJ1-4,NA,TRBD1,TRBV12-3/TRBV12-4,CASSLGTGLHEKLFF,TGTGCCAGCAGTTTAGGGACAGGGCTTCATGAAAAACTGTTTTTT
TRBJ1-2,few,NA,TRBV28,CASSSPRERMEGYTF,TGTGCCAGCAGTTCCCCCCGGGAACGTATGGAGGGCTACACCTTC
TRBJ1-3,few,NA,TRBV29-1,CSVETGTGNTIYF,TGCAGCGTTGAAACGGGAACTGGAAACACCATATATTTT
TRBJ1-2,NA,TRBD1,TRBV9,CASSVALSSDRLYGYTF,TGTGCCAGCAGCGTAGCTCTATCGTCGGACAGGCTCTATGGCTACACCTTC
TRBJ1-1,NA,NA,TRBV29-1,CSVAAGTTEAFF,TGCAGCGTTGCGGCAGGGACCACTGAAGCTTTCTTT
TRBJ2-1,NA,NA,TRBV27,CASSLGTYNEQFF,TGTGCCAGCAGTTTGGGGACCTACAATGAGCAGTTCTTC
TRBJ2-7,NA,NA,TRBV12-3/TRBV12-4,CASSHPSGQLYEQYF,TGTGCCAGCAGCCATCCTTCGGGACAACTCTACGAGCAGTACTTC
TRBJ2-1,NA,TRBD2,TRBV6-7,CASSYSKGSGIKDNNEQFF,TGTGCCAGCAGTTACTCGAAAGGTAGCGGGATAAAGGATAACAATGAGCAGTTCTTC
TRBJ2-7,NA,TRBD1,TRBV27,CASSLLSPGQGYEQYF,TGTGCCAGCAGTTTACTCAGTCCAGGACAGGGCTACGAGCAGTACTTC
TRBJ1-5,few,NA,TRBV2,CASCQNSNQPQHF,TGTGCCAGCTGCCAGAATAGCAATCAGCCCCAGCATTTT
TRBJ1-2,NA,NA,TRBV27,CASSLSAKDYGYTF,TGTGCCAGCAGTTTATCAGCGAAAGACTATGGCTACACCTTC
TRBJ2-5,NA,NA,TRBV18,CASSPTGGGETQYF,TGTGCCAGCTCACCGACAGGAGGGGGAGAGACCCAGTACTTC
TRBJ2-7,NA,TRBD1,TRBV6-6,CASSRDRGSNEQYF,TGTGCCAGCAGTAGGGACAGAGGGTCCAACGAGCAGTACTTC
TRBJ1-5,few,NA,TRBV6-5,CASSPYRGGVLPNQPQHF,TGTGCCAGCAGTCCTTACCGGGGCGGGGTTCTCCCTAATCAGCCCCAGCATTTT
TRBJ2-5,NA,NA,TRBV27,CASSFMGAKEETQYF,TGTGCCAGCAGTTTTATGGGGGCGAAGGAAGAGACCCAGTACTTC
TRBJ1-1,NA,NA,TRBV20-1,CSARESSGGNTEAFF,TGCAGTGCTAGAGAGAGCTCGGGGGGAAATACTGAAGCTTTCTTT
TRBJ1-2,NA,TRBD1,TRBV9,CASSVEPGGNYGYTF,TGTGCCAGCAGCGTAGAACCAGGGGGCAACTATGGCTACACCTTC
TRBJ1-2,few,NA,TRBV6-1,CASSEALSGRQNNPNPYGYTF,TGTGCCAGCAGTGAAGCGCTCTCCGGGAGACAGAACAATCCTAATCCCTATGGCTACACCTTC
TRBJ1-5,once,NA,TRBV21-1,CAKGGHSNQPQHF,TGTGCCAAGGGGGGACACAGCAATCAGCCCCAGCATTTT
TRBJ1-2,NA,NA,TRBV5-6,CASSSREYGYTF,TGTGCCAGCAGCTCCCGGGAATATGGCTACACCTTC
TRBJ2-2,few,TRBD2,TRBV11-2,CASRTSGTGELFF,TGTGCCAGCCGGACTAGCGGCACCGGGGAGCTGTTTTTT
TRBJ1-5,few,TRBD1,TRBV20-1,CSARPGGFNQPQHF,TGCAGTGCTAGGCCAGGGGGCTTCAATCAGCCCCAGCATTTT
TRBJ1-4,once,NA,TRBV28,CASSFRLGQNHVSGEKLFF,TGTGCCAGCAGTTTCCGACTCGGACAGAACCATGTCTCCGGCGAAAAACTGTTTTTT
TRBJ2-7,NA,TRBD1,TRBV5-1,CASSFGQGRLEQYF,TGCGCCAGCAGCTTTGGACAGGGGCGTCTCGAGCAGTACTTC
TRBJ1-5,few,NA,TRBV29-1,CSARFDMEDQPQHF,TGCAGCGCCCGGTTTGATATGGAGGATCAGCCCCAGCATTTT
TRBJ1-2,few,NA,TRBV4-3,CASSQDLFLGDHYGYTF,TGCGCCAGCAGCCAAGATCTGTTTCTTGGGGATCATTATGGCTACACCTTC
TRBJ1-2,few,TRBD1,TRBV6-5,CATEDRFKANYGYTF,TGTGCCACCGAGGACAGGTTTAAGGCTAACTATGGCTACACCTTC
TRBJ1-2,NA,TRBD1,TRBV12-3/TRBV12-4,CASSFRTRDRAGGYTF,TGTGCCAGCAGTTTTCGCACCCGGGACAGGGCGGGTGGCTACACCTTC
TRBJ1-6,few,NA,TRBV9,CASSVGLGNGNQNSPLHF,TGTGCCAGCAGCGTAGGACTGGGGAATGGGAATCAAAATTCACCCCTCCACTTT
TRBJ1-5,few,NA,TRBV3-1,CASSQGLQPQHF,TGTGCCAGCAGCCAAGGACTGCAGCCCCAGCATTTT
TRBJ1-2,few,NA,TRBV4-1,CASSLRQDHYGYTF,TGCGCCAGCAGCCTCCGACAGGACCACTATGGCTACACCTTC